What follows are 27 T cell receptor beta chains derived from one specimen sequenced in a study of blood T cell repertoires in COVID-19. Sequencing used immunoSEQ multiplex PCR; TCRdb keeps in-frame clones, though not all of them. The top ten hold around 7.3% of the sample, which has about 91,000 clones, 82% seen once. The sequencing sample was made of peripheral blood. These TCRs come from a man in his fifties with active or convalescent COVID-19.

The chain employs TRBV4-3 and TRBJ2-2; maybe TRBD1 (6 bases). Trimming stripped 0 bases from V and 5 bases from J, with 10 bases between. The length of the CDR3 is 15 residues. Per germline, CDR1 LGHNA and CDR2 YSLEER. CDR3 DNA: TGCGCCAGCAGCCAAGACACAGGGCGGACCGGGGAGCTGTTTTTT. Amino acids: CASSQDTGRTGELFF.

The chain joins TRBV5-4 to TRBJ2-2; weak D call: TRBD2 (5 bases). V lost 4 bases and J 3 bases, leaving 13 bases between the germline ends. Germline CDR1 and CDR2: SGHNT and YYREEE (reference sequence). The CDR3 length is 15 residues. CDR3 sequence: CASSPTWGDTGELFF. CDR3 DNA: TGTGCCAGCAGCCCCACTTGGGGAGACACCGGGGAGCTGTTTTTT.

The V gene is TRBV27, the J gene TRBJ2-7; TRBD1 matches 8 bases. There are 14 residues in the CDR3. Trimming cost V 4 bases and J 2 bases; bases outside gene matches: 4. Germline loops: CDR1 MNHEY, CDR2 SMNVEV (reference sequence). CDR3 region: CASSSTGDPYEQYV. The CDR3 DNA reads TGTGCCAGCAGTTCGACAGGGGATCCCTACGAGCAGTACGTC.

This clone was recorded a few times. The chain is built from TRBV19 and TRBJ1-2; the D gene is possibly TRBD1 (6 bases). The V gene's germline CDR1 is LNHDA and CDR2 SQIVND (reference sequence). The CDR3 consists of 15 residues. V lost 4 bases to trimming and J lost 5 bases, with 17 bases between them. DNA for the CDR3: TGTGCCAGTAGTAGACCTTCAGGGGATTCTTATGGCTACACCTTC. It translates to CASSRPSGDSYGYTF.

V and J are TRBV18 and TRBJ2-3, with a weak D call TRBD1 (6 bases). Trimming took off 1 base at V and 1 base at J, with 9 bases between the two ends. Germline values: CDR1 KGHSH, CDR2 LQKENI. This CDR3 has 15 amino acids. CDR3 in DNA: TGTGCCAGCTCACCACGGGACACACGCACAGATACGCAGTATTTT. It yields the protein CASSPRDTRTDTQYF.

In this sample, this clone turned up a few times. This rearrangement joins TRBV7-2 to TRBJ2-7; 11 positions match TRBD1. The ends lost 5 bases at V and 2 bases at J; junction bases unmatched: 5. Germline CDR1 reads SGHTA; CDR2 reads FQGNSA. CDR3 size: 15 residues. CDR3 sequence: CASSPRDRGTYEQYF. The DNA of the CDR3 is TGTGCCAGCAGCCCCCGGGACAGGGGGACCTACGAGCAGTACTTC.

The CDR3 sequence is CASSQDHRNSPLHF. DNA of the CDR3: TGCGCCAGCAGCCAAGACCATCGGAATTCACCCCTCCACTTT. V usage is TRBV4-1 and J usage is TRBJ1-6; no definite D call. The length of the CDR3 is 14 residues. Germline V gives CDR1 MGHRA, CDR2 YSYEKL. V shed 0 bases and J shed 7 bases, with 7 bases lying between them.

The rearrangement joins TRBV7-2 to TRBJ2-1; unclear D gene. V shed 2 bases and J shed 6 bases, with 5 bases lying between them. The V gene's germline CDR1 is SGHTA and CDR2 FQGNSA. This CDR3 region has 12 residues. The CDR3 coding sequence is TGTGCCAGCAGCTTAAGAGGCAATGAGCAGTTCTTC. Translated, it gives CASSLRGNEQFF.

This rearrangement joins TRBV10-3 to TRBJ2-7, with D possibly matching TRBD1 (6 bases). V shed 3 bases and J shed 4 bases, with 10 bases lying between them. The CDR3 spans 13 residues. In germline, CDR1 is ENHRY, CDR2 SYGVKD. The CDR3 bases are TGTGCCATCAGTGATTCGGGACATTACGAGCAGTACGTC. Amino acids: CAISDSGHYEQYV.

The chain recombines TRBV7-2 with TRBJ2-1, with TRBD1 matching over 11 bases. This CDR3 has 16 residues. Germline CDR1 SGHTA, CDR2 FQGNSA. With V trimmed by 5 bases and J by 8 bases, 11 bases remained unmatched. CDR3 sequence reads: CASSPRGQGAQDEQFF. CDR3 DNA: TGTGCCAGCAGCCCTCGAGGACAGGGGGCGCAGGATGAGCAGTTCTTC.

The chain joins TRBV12-3 or TRBV12-4 to TRBJ1-2; D remains ambiguous. V gave up 4 bases and J gave up 7 bases, with 10 bases separating them. The CDR3 has 12 residues. CDR3 protein: CASSSRIGGYTF. CDR3 in DNA: TGTGCCAGCAGTTCCCGTATCGGTGGCTACACCTTC.

J is TRBJ2-1 and V is TRBV24-1; 12 nucleotides align to TRBD1. Germline V CDR1 and CDR2: KGHDR, SFDVKD. The CDR3 is 18 amino acids. V dropped 4 bases and J dropped 2; count of bases not matched to a gene: 8. CDR3 DNA: TGTGCCACCAGTGACCTCGGGGACAGGGGGCAAACCTACAATGAGCAGTTCTTC. The encoded protein is CATSDLGDRGQTYNEQFF.

The chain uses TRBV5-6 and TRBJ1-6, with D perhaps TRBD1 (6 bases). The CDR3 is 14 amino acids. The V end was cut by 2 bases, the J end by 9 bases, with 12 bases between. CDR1 is SGHDT and CDR2 is YYEEEE in the germline V gene. Here the CDR3 reads CASSLQGSGSPLHF. DNA of the CDR3: TGTGCCAGCAGCTTACAGGGTAGTGGTTCACCCCTCCACTTT.

The chain employs TRBV7-2 and TRBJ2-5; TRBD1 agrees at 9 bases. Germline CDR1 SGHTA, CDR2 FQGNSA. The CDR3 runs to 14 residues. The V gene end was trimmed by 5 bases and the J gene end by 5 bases; junction bases not matched to a gene: 6. The CDR3 region has the DNA TGTGCCAGCAGCAGGGGACAGGGAGGCGAGACCCAGTACTTC. This encodes CASSRGQGGETQYF.

The rearrangement links TRBV28 to TRBJ1-2; D gene unclear. The germline gives CDR1 MDHEN, CDR2 SYDVKM. V was cut by 7 bases and J by 6 bases, with 15 bases left in between. The CDR3 is made up of 13 amino acids. CDR3 sequence reads: CASKTGAVDGYTF. For the CDR3, the DNA is TGTGCCAGCAAGACCGGAGCGGTCGATGGCTACACCTTC.

The chain links TRBV30 to TRBJ2-3; TRBD2 matches 8 bases. The ends lost 2 bases at V and 4 bases at J; junction bases unmatched: 2. Germline V gives CDR1 GTSNPN, CDR2 SVGIG (reference sequence). This CDR3 contains 13 residues. CDR3 bases: TGTGCCTGGAGTCCGGGAGGGGCAGATACGCAGTATTTT. It codes for CAWSPGGADTQYF. The full variable domain, completed using reference TRBV30 and TRBJ2-3, is SQTIHQWPATLVQPVGSPLSLECTVEGTSNPNLYWYRQAAGRGLQLLFYSVGIGQISSEVPQNLSASRPQDRQFILSSKKLLLSDSGFYLCAWSPGGADTQYFGPGTRLTVL.

The chain has TRBV3-1 (or the pseudogene TRBV3-2) and TRBJ2-1, with TRBD2 matching 7 bases. This CDR3 is 13 amino acids long. Germline V gene lookup returns CDR1 LGHDT and CDR2 YNNKEL (reference sequence). V lost 8 bases to trimming and J lost 4 bases; unmatched junction nucleotides: 5. The CDR3 DNA reads TGTGCCAGCGGGGGACTATATTACAATGAGCAGTTCTTC. This codes for CASGGLYYNEQFF.

CDR3 loop: CASSQHVPTEGEKLFF. The CDR3 nucleotides read TGTGCCAGCAGCCAACATGTTCCGACAGAAGGTGAAAAACTGTTTTTT. The V and J genes are TRBV3-1 (or the pseudogene TRBV3-2) and TRBJ1-4; tentatively, D is TRBD1 (5 bases). Trimming left V 2 bases short and J 7 bases short, with 17 bases between. This CDR3 spans 16 amino acids. CDR1 and CDR2 from the germline V gene are LGHDT and YNNKEL (reference sequence).

This clone was counted once. This chain connects TRBV12-3 or TRBV12-4 to TRBJ1-5, with TRBD1 as a possible D gene (6 bases). The CDR3 is made up of 13 amino acids. V shed 5 bases and J shed 4 bases, with 9 bases lying between them. The CDR3 region is CASSPTGNQPQHF. The CDR3 nucleotides are TGTGCCAGCAGTCCCACAGGGAATCAGCCCCAGCATTTT.

The chain recombines TRBV5-1 with TRBJ2-7; 8 bases are a match to TRBD2. In germline, CDR1 is SGHRS, CDR2 YFSETQ. With V trimmed by 4 bases and J by 4 bases, 4 bases remained unmatched. This CDR3 has 13 amino acids. CDR3 DNA sequence: TGCGCCAGCAGCCCCTCGGGGGGGTACGAGCAGTACTTC. Translated: CASSPSGGYEQYF.

The rearrangement uses TRBV24-1 and TRBJ2-7; D might be TRBD1 (6 bases). The CDR3 is made up of 14 amino acids. The V end was cut by 2 bases, the J end by 2 bases, with 9 bases between. CDR1 is KGHDR and CDR2 is SFDVKD in the germline V gene. The CDR3 nucleotides are TGTGCCACCAGTGATTCGGACAGTACCTACGAGCAGTACTTC. Translating gives CATSDSDSTYEQYF.

This chain joins TRBV15 and TRBJ2-2; a weak D match, TRBD1 (5 bases). This CDR3 is 15 amino acids long. The V end lost 2 bases, the J end lost 0 bases, and 7 bases lay between the germline ends. CDR1 and CDR2 (germline): LNHNV, YYDKDF (reference sequence). The CDR3 sequence: CATSRWGANTGELFF. For the CDR3, the DNA is TGTGCCACCAGCAGATGGGGCGCGAACACCGGGGAGCTGTTTTTT.

The CDR3 loop reads CAIKLNTEAFF. The CDR3 bases are TGTGCCATCAAACTTAACACTGAAGCTTTCTTT. This chain links TRBV10-3 with TRBJ1-1; the D is unclear. Germline CDR1 reads ENHRY; CDR2 reads SYGVKD. The CDR3 totals 11 residues. V lost 7 bases to trimming and J lost 2 bases, with 5 bases between them.

The V call is TRBV5-1, the J call TRBJ2-7; TRBD1 aligns across 9 bases. The CDR3 extends over 15 amino acids. V lost 2 bases to trimming and J lost 2 bases; unmatched junction nucleotides: 5. CDR1 is SGHRS, CDR2 YFSETQ, per germline. The CDR3 sequence: CASSFGGTGTYEQYF. CDR3 nucleotides: TGCGCCAGCAGCTTCGGGGGGACAGGGACCTACGAGCAGTACTTC.

The V and J genes are TRBV3-1 (or the pseudogene TRBV3-2) and TRBJ2-5, with 8 bases lining up with TRBD1. Germline CDR1 is LGHDT and CDR2 is YNNKEL (reference sequence). The CDR3 runs to 17 residues. V was clipped by 7 bases and J by 1 base; unmatched bases: 14. The CDR3 here is CASNIFKPDRGQETQYF. CDR3 DNA: TGTGCCAGCAACATCTTCAAACCCGACAGGGGCCAAGAGACCCAGTACTTC.

V is TRBV4-3 and J is TRBJ2-3; no firm D call. The CDR3 loop spans 16 amino acids. V lost 2 bases to trimming and J lost 6 bases, with 18 bases between them. From germline, CDR1 is LGHNA and CDR2 YSLEER. This CDR3 is CASSQKATDARDTQYF. The DNA for the CDR3 is TGCGCCAGCAGCCAAAAAGCGACCGACGCCCGGGATACGCAGTATTTT.

The chain couples TRBV25-1 to TRBJ2-3; the match to TRBD1 covers 8 bases. Trimming took 1 base from V and 4 from J; bases not matched to a gene: 4. This CDR3 region has 15 residues. Germline V CDR1 and CDR2: MGHDK, SYGVNS. The CDR3 DNA is TGTGCCAGCAGTGAATTTACAGGGGGTTCAGATACGCAGTATTTT. This codes for CASSEFTGGSDTQYF. Using reference TRBV25-1 and TRBJ2-3 for the parts outside the CDR3, the full variable domain is EADIYQTPRYLVIGTGKKITLECSQTMGHDKMYWYQQDPGMELHLIHYSYGVNSTEKGDLSSESTVSRIRTEHFPLTLESARPSHTSQYLCASSEFTGGSDTQYFGPGTRLTVL.